This TCR beta chain emerged from a study of blood T cell repertoires in COVID-19 (dated by TCRdb to the early 2020s). Broadly, across the study: Collaborator samples came from the United States, Italy and Spain and covered acute and convalescent phases of COVID-19. Where available, HLA class I and class II types were obtained from metadata supplied by the sample provider rather than from assay-based typing. The prospective study material was composed of cDNA or gDNA derived from T cells, B-cell-depleted T cells, or PBMCs. Subjects who had been exposed to COVID-19, were actively infected with it, or had recovered from it provided the deeply sampled blood TCRbeta repertoires that made up the dataset. Nearly every sample came with metadata listing a de-identified subject ID, COVID-19 status, age in years and sex. Samples came from the ongoing ImmuneRACE study (first 160 participants) plus 1,254 subjects from 6 global collaborators. The repertoires were made available in a free public database intended to serve as a resource for research on the immune response to SARS-CoV-2.

The junction shows trimming of 3 bases on V and 7 bases on J, and the gene matches do not reach 11 bases of it. Spanning cysteine to phenylalanine, the CDR3 consists of 15 amino acids. Only CDR3 DNA remains: 45 bases, in frame from the first base. CDR1 and CDR2 (MDHEN, SYDVKM) derive from the germline V gene. The collaborating institutions used their own protocols to collect whole blood in K2EDTA tubes. For TCRbeta analysis, collaborator samples were shipped as frozen whole blood, as isolated PBMCs, or as DNA extracted from either sample type. Turning to this clone: Its target antigen remains unknown. Per-nucleotide qualities are absent, and no much larger clonotype sits a single base away.

TCRbeta CDR3 regions were amplified from genomic DNA using the immunoSEQ Assay, a bias-controlled multiplex PCR. Per the source publication's procedure: The number of nucleated cells in each sample was estimated by amplification of reference gene primers within the assay. To quantify the absolute abundance of each unique TCRbeta CDR3 rearrangement, sequence reads were collapsed and filtered. Productive Simpson clonality was computed per sample as the square root of Simpson's diversity index over productive rearrangements. TCRdb limited this immuneACCESS table to in-frame rearrangements with V and J called. A share of clones is missing; checked studies link under half to unresolved V genes, and the rest is unexplained. For V, J and clone size, that table is used; D and trimming come from the DNA. This sample has 300,000 or so clones in its table, and roughly 84% of those were observed once. The ten largest clonotypes hold 1% of the sample.

The paper's findings and limits, for the study overall: Clinical and demographic metadata were provided uncurated, with the amount varying by source and participant.

The chain employs TRBV28 and TRBJ2-7; TRBD1 aligns with 8 central bases. The sequence was obtained from a man in his forties or fifties with active or convalescent COVID-19. Sequencing was carried out using peripheral blood. For the CDR3, the sequence is CASSLLGTGLGEQYF. The DNA sequence is TGTGCCAGCAGTTTGTTAGGGACAGGTCTAGGGGAGCAGTACTTC.